The T cell receptor (beta chain) described here comes from a study of blood T cells in healthy people across ages. About the research overall: Per two T cells, template switching captured roughly one barcoded beta molecule.

The CDR3 extends over 13 amino acids. CDR1 SGHDT and CDR2 YYEEEE come from the germline V gene. This clonotype was counted a few times. The second PCR ran about 6 to 12 cycles with a sample-barcoded 5' primer and J-beta primers. Tagging of each cDNA molecule was performed by a template-switch adaptor with 12 random nucleotides. One entry per CDR3 protein, called by TCRdb with MiXCR from the 5' RACE reads. The sample yields some 850,000 distinct CDR3 sequences, 20% to 30% seen once. These records were also assigned to another study, of T cells of mothers and their children.

The specimen sequenced was blood. This chain links TRBV5-6 with TRBJ2-5, with 7 nucleotides matching TRBD1. The J call is uncertain, as TRBJ2-1 better fits the DNA end. The TCR sequence derives from a boy between 10 and 17 years old in good health. The CDR3 loop is CASRLTGINEQFF. CDR3 DNA sequence: TGTGCCAGCAGGTTGACAGGGATCAATGAGCAGTTCTTC.